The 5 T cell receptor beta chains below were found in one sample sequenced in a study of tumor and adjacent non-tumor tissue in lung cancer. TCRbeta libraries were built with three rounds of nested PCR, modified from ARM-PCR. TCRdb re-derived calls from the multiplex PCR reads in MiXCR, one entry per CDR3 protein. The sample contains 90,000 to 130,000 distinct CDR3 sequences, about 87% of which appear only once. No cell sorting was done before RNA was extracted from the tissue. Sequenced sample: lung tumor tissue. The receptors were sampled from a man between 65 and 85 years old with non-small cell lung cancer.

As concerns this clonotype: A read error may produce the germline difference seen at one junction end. The CDR3: CASNSLDGQDTGELFF. CDR3 coding DNA: TGTGCCAGCAATTCCTTAGACGGCCAAGACACGGGGGAGCTGTTTTTT. The V call is TRBV6-2 or TRBV6-3, the J call TRBJ2-2; D is unclear. CDR1 and CDR2 (germline): MNHEY, SVGEGT. This CDR3 spans 16 amino acids.

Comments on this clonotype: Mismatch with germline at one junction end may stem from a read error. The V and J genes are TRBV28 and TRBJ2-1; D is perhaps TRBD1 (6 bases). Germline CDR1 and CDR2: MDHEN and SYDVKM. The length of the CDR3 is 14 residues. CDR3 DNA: TGTGCCTACAGTTACGTGGACAGATACAGTGAGCAGTTCTTC. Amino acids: CAYSYVDRYSEQFF.

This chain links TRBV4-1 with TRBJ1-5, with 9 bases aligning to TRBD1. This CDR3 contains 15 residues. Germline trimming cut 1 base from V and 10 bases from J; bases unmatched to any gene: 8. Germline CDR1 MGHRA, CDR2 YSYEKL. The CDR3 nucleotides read TGCGCCAGCAGCCAAGTAACAGGGGGCCGTAAACCCCAGCATTTT. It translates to CASSQVTGGRKPQHF.

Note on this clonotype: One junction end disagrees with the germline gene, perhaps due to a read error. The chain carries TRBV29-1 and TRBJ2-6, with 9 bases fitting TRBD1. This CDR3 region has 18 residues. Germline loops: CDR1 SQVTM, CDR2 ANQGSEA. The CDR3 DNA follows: TGCTGCGTTTCCGACGGGGACAGGGTTTCCTCTGGGGCCAACGTCCTGACTTTC. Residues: CCVSDGDRVSSGANVLTF.

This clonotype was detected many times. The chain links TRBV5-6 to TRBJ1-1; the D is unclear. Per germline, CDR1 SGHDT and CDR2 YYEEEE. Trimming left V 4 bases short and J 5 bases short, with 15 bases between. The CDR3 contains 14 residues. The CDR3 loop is CASSPDFGGTEAFF. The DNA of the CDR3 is TGTGCCAGCAGCCCCGATTTTGGTGGGACTGAAGCTTTCTTT. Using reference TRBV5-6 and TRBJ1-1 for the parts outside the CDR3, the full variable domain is DAGVTQSPTHLIKTRGQQVTLRCSPKSGHDTVSWYQQALGQGPQFIFQYYEEEERQRGNFPDRFSGHQFPNYSSELNVNALLLGDSALYLCASSPDFGGTEAFFGQGTRLTVV.